This TCR beta chain comes out of a study of CD8 T cells in Susac syndrome. It was with random hexamers that roughly 0.45 to 1 ug RNA was reverse transcribed. An immunoSEQ multiplex PCR generated amplified TCR beta CDR3 products spanning 54 Vbeta and 13 Jbeta. One entry per CDR3 protein, called by TCRdb with MiXCR from the immunoSEQ multiplex PCR reads. The repertoire holds roughly 200,000 distinct CDR3 sequences, with roughly 94% as singletons. The sample holds one count of this clonotype. The receptor was derived from a human donor with multiple sclerosis. The sample taken for sequencing was CD4+ T cells from PBMCs.

CDR3 nucleotide sequence: TGTGCCAGCAGCCCCCTGCCCGGGACAGGGTACACAGATACGCAGTATTTT. Translating it yields CASSPLPGTGYTDTQYF. The chain uses TRBV7-3 and TRBJ2-3, with TRBD1 matching over 9 bases. CDR1 and CDR2 (germline): SGHTA, FQGTGA. V was pared by 5 bases and J by 2 bases, with 11 bases of the junction left unmatched. The CDR3 totals 17 residues.